A selection of T cell receptor beta chains follows, all from one sample in a study of regulatory T cells in long-lasting Graves disease. TCRdb reprocessed the multiplex PCR reads via MiXCR and lists one record per CDR3 protein. The sample lists some 430,000 distinct CDR3 sequences, 20% to 25% seen once, with approximately 6.4% in the top ten. Specimen: peripheral blood mononuclear cells (PBMCs), collected when the disease was refractory, from a patient treated with antithyroid drugs. The source of these receptors is a female donor with Graves disease. CDR3s include the opening cysteine and the closing phenylalanine or tryptophan. D genes are given only for firm matches. Rows give clone size only sometimes, using once, few, many, or a class for an expanded clone.

TRBJ2-6,TRBD1,TRBV6-1,many,CASSHRGPGANVLTF,TGTGCCAGCAGCCACAGGGGACCTGGGGCCAACGTCCTGACTTTC
TRBJ1-5,TRBD1,TRBV6-1,many,CASRRDSYSNQPQHF,TGTGCCAGCAGGAGGGACAGTTATAGCAATCAGCCCCAGCATTTT
TRBJ1-5,.,TRBV10-3,many,CAISVSAGDHQPQHF,TGTGCCATCAGTGTCTCCGCGGGAGACCATCAGCCCCAGCATTTT
TRBJ2-1,TRBD2,TRBV20-1,.,CSAKPAGANYNEQFF,TGCAGTGCTAAACCAGCGGGGGCTAACTATAATGAGCAGTTCTTC
TRBJ1-4,.,TRBV9,.,CASSVGGQPATNEKLFF,TGTGCCAGCAGCGTAGGCGGCCAGCCTGCAACTAATGAAAAACTGTTTTTT
TRBJ1-4,TRBD1,TRBV30,many,CASEGQGARKLFF,TGTGCCTCCGAGGGACAGGGGGCTCGAAAACTGTTTTTT
TRBJ1-3,TRBD1,TRBV11-3,.,CASSYQGAYSGNTIYF,TGTGCCAGCAGCTACCAGGGGGCCTACTCTGGAAACACCATATATTTT
TRBJ1-1,TRBD1,TRBV18,.,CASYVPGGLTEAFF,TGTGCCAGCTATGTGCCAGGGGGCCTCACTGAAGCTTTCTTT
TRBJ2-7,TRBD1,TRBV24-1,once,CATSDGTGSSYEQYF,TGTGCCACCAGTGACGGGACAGGGAGCTCCTACGAGCAGTACTTC
TRBJ2-7,.,TRBV4-1,.,CASSQAGRSEQYF,TGCGCCAGCAGCCAAGCGGGACGGTCGGAGCAGTACTTC
TRBJ1-6,.,TRBV6-5,few,CASSYYRDTFVEPLHF,TGTGCCAGCAGTTACTACCGGGACACCTTCGTGGAACCCCTCCACTTT
TRBJ2-7,.,TRBV5-1,.,CASGKRGRNYEQCF,TGCGCCAGCGGAAAGAGGGGACGAAACTACGAGCAGTGCTTC
TRBJ2-5,.,TRBV27,many,CASRRGGETQYF,TGTGCCAGCAGGCGGGGTGGAGAGACCCAGTACTTC
TRBJ2-6,TRBD2,TRBV20-1,few,CSARKVAGGLSGANVLTF,TGCAGTGCTAGGAAGGTAGCGGGGGGTCTCTCTGGGGCCAACGTCCTGACTTTC
TRBJ2-7,TRBD2,TRBV9,.,CASSITSDSHEQYF,TGTGCCAGCAGCATAACTAGCGACTCCCACGAGCAGTACTTC
TRBJ2-1,.,TRBV19,.,CASSGGESYNEQFF,TGTGCCAGTAGTGGAGGGGAATCCTACAATGAGCAGTTCTTC
TRBJ2-2,.,TRBV7-6,many,CASSLGGGYTGELFF,TGTGCCAGCAGCTTAGGAGGGGGTTACACCGGGGAGCTGTTTTTT
TRBJ2-1,TRBD2,TRBV7-2,.,CASSLVREGEQFF,TGTGCCAGCAGCTTAGTCCGGGAGGGTGAGCAGTTCTTC
TRBJ1-2,.,TRBV7-9,.,CASSSSGTPGHGYTF,TGTGCCAGCAGCTCTTCCGGGACGCCTGGGCATGGCTACACCTTC
TRBJ2-2,.,TRBV29-1,.,CSVLGSNTGELFF,TGCAGCGTTCTGGGATCGAACACCGGGGAGCTGTTTTTT
TRBJ1-1,.,TRBV28,few,CASTLRTMNTEAFF,TGTGCCAGCACCCTCCGGACGATGAACACTGAAGCTTTCTTT
TRBJ1-1,TRBD1,TRBV12-5,many,CASGFGTAEAFF,TGTGCTAGTGGTTTCGGGACAGCTGAAGCTTTCTTT
TRBJ1-4,.,TRBV4-1,few,CASSHLTDTTNEKLFF,TGCGCCAGCAGCCACCTGACAGACACAACTAATGAAAAACTGTTTTTT
TRBJ1-4,.,TRBV20-1,few,CSAPDPNRAEKLFF,TGCAGTGCTCCCGACCCAAACCGGGCTGAAAAACTGTTTTTT
TRBJ2-1,.,TRBV7-2,.,CASSLVRVEQFF,TGTGCCAGCAGCTTAGTACGCGTTGAGCAGTTCTTC
TRBJ1-1,.,TRBV12-3/TRBV12-4,.,CASRPPGRQNTEASF,TGTGCCAGCAGGCCCCCGGGACGGCAGAACACTGAAGCTTCCTTT
TRBJ1-6,TRBD1,TRBV20-1,.,CSAGRRGQGRPSPLHF,TGCAGTGCTGGGCGGAGGGGACAGGGGAGGCCCTCACCCCTCCACTTT